The T cell receptor (beta chain) described here comes from a study of beta chain features in type 1 diabetes. Study-wide results and caveats: Researchers reported that naive, central memory and Treg TCRB repertoires appeared more similar in patients than in healthy donors. Among patients with Type 1 diabetes, TCRB CDR3s were moderately but significantly shorter in every one of the four CD4+ subsets. With patients and controls alike, PCR might favor shorter templates to an equal degree.

Sequencing targeted expressed TCRB transcripts, as all isolated RNA had been reverse transcribed. Assay: immunoSEQ multiplex PCR; the TCRdb copy retains only in-frame clones and omits some. Seen here are approximately 17,000 clones, 55% to 75% observed once, and the top ten hold 0.79%. Germline CDR1 reads MDHEN; CDR2 reads SYDVKM. The V gene end was trimmed by 4 bases and the J gene end by 6 bases; junction bases not matched to a gene: 5. CDR3 length: 15 residues. As regards this clone: Its antigen remains unidentified.

Using CD45RO/CCR7/CD25/CD127/CD95/CD27, CD4+ naive, central memory, regulatory and stem cell-like memory cells were sorted. Purity exceeded 95% in all sorted populations. This TCR derives from a man aged 25 to 45 with type 1 diabetes. The sample was stem cell memory CD4+ T cells from blood. This chain uses TRBV28 with TRBJ2-7, with 14 nucleotides matching TRBD2. CDR3 region: CASSSIGLAGGEQYF. The CDR3 DNA sequence: TGTGCCAGCAGTTCCATCGGACTAGCGGGGGGCGAGCAGTACTTC.